A selection of T cell receptor beta chains follows, all from one sample in a study of shared clonotypes between healthy human individuals. Clones were read by immunoSEQ multiplex PCR, and TCRdb kept only the in-frame ones, dropping some. The sample holds 2 million to 2.5 million clones, 90% to 95% seen once. Sequenced: naive CD4+ T cells from PBMCs. Source of these receptors: a man in his late teens or twenties in good health. Some clones in this sample may be carry-over from other donors' samples. The CDR3 runs from the conserved cysteine through the conserved F or W. D genes are given only for firm matches. Clone size is shown for a subset of rows, as once, few, many or a class of expanded clone.

J gene: TRBJ1-2
V gene: TRBV7-3
clone size: NA
D gene: NA
CDR3 protein: CASSQRAGYGYTF
CDR3 DNA: TGTGCCAGCAGCCAACGGGCGGGCTATGGCTACACCTTC

J gene: TRBJ1-3
V gene: TRBV15
clone size: NA
D gene: NA
CDR3 protein: CATSRDRAATAGNTIYF
CDR3 DNA: TGTGCCACCAGCAGAGATCGCGCGGCGACGGCGGGAAACACCATATATTTT

J gene: TRBJ2-7
V gene: TRBV11-3
clone size: NA
D gene: NA
CDR3 protein: CASSLEAGATEQYF
CDR3 DNA: TGTGCCAGCAGCTTAGAGGCGGGGGCCACCGAGCAGTACTTC

J gene: TRBJ2-7
V gene: TRBV6-1
clone size: NA
D gene: NA
CDR3 protein: CASSGYEQYF
CDR3 DNA: TGTGCCAGCAGCGGCTACGAGCAGTACTTC

J gene: TRBJ1-1
V gene: TRBV7-9
clone size: NA
D gene: NA
CDR3 protein: CASSLEDGRYTEAFF
CDR3 DNA: TGTGCCAGCAGCTTAGAAGACGGGCGTTACACTGAAGCTTTCTTT

J gene: TRBJ2-1
V gene: TRBV28
clone size: once
D gene: TRBD2
CDR3 protein: CASRYSGRSIDNEQFF
CDR3 DNA: TGTGCCAGCAGGTATAGCGGGAGGAGCATCGACAATGAGCAGTTCTTC

J gene: TRBJ2-1
V gene: TRBV27
clone size: NA
D gene: NA
CDR3 protein: CASSSRRADSYNEQFF
CDR3 DNA: TGTGCCAGCAGTTCTAGGAGGGCCGATTCCTACAATGAGCAGTTCTTC

J gene: TRBJ2-4
V gene: TRBV7-8
clone size: NA
D gene: NA
CDR3 protein: CASSLGRADRLAKNIQYF
CDR3 DNA: TGTGCCAGCAGCTTAGGAAGGGCAGATAGGTTAGCCAAAAACATTCAGTACTTC

J gene: TRBJ2-7
V gene: TRBV29-1
clone size: NA
D gene: TRBD1
CDR3 protein: CSATRGQGVYEQYF
CDR3 DNA: TGCAGCGCAACAAGGGGACAGGGGGTCTACGAGCAGTACTTC

J gene: TRBJ1-5
V gene: TRBV4-1
clone size: NA
D gene: NA
CDR3 protein: CASSLEGLAVNQPQHF
CDR3 DNA: TGCGCCAGCAGCCTGGAGGGACTCGCGGTCAATCAGCCCCAGCATTTT

J gene: TRBJ1-2
V gene: TRBV9
clone size: NA
D gene: TRBD1
CDR3 protein: CASSTRDRVGGYTF
CDR3 DNA: TGTGCCAGCAGCACAAGGGACAGGGTCGGTGGCTACACCTTC

J gene: TRBJ1-5
V gene: TRBV14
clone size: NA
D gene: NA
CDR3 protein: CASSQSGPNQPQHF
CDR3 DNA: TGTGCCAGCAGCCAATCAGGTCCCAATCAGCCCCAGCATTTT

J gene: TRBJ2-7
V gene: TRBV19
clone size: NA
D gene: NA
CDR3 protein: CASSAGYEQYF
CDR3 DNA: TGTGCCAGTAGTGCGGGCTACGAGCAGTACTTC

J gene: TRBJ1-4
V gene: TRBV6-7
clone size: NA
D gene: NA
CDR3 protein: CASSYPWTLSTTNEKLFF
CDR3 DNA: TGTGCCAGCAGCTACCCTTGGACACTTTCCACAACTAATGAAAAACTGTTTTTT

J gene: TRBJ1-2
V gene: TRBV7-3
clone size: NA
D gene: TRBD1
CDR3 protein: CASSPGQGRGYTF
CDR3 DNA: TGTGCCAGCAGCCCGGGACAGGGGCGAGGCTACACCTTC

J gene: TRBJ1-2
V gene: TRBV5-4
clone size: NA
D gene: NA
CDR3 protein: CASGTGQDAYGYTF
CDR3 DNA: TGTGCCAGCGGGACTGGACAAGATGCCTATGGCTACACCTTC

J gene: TRBJ1-2
V gene: TRBV29-1
clone size: NA
D gene: NA
CDR3 protein: CSVPRGSNYGYTF
CDR3 DNA: TGCAGCGTTCCACGGGGGAGTAACTATGGCTACACCTTC

J gene: TRBJ2-7
V gene: TRBV7-9
clone size: NA
D gene: NA
CDR3 protein: CASSNKMTAAPSYEQYF
CDR3 DNA: TGTGCCAGCAGTAATAAAATGACGGCTGCCCCCTCCTACGAGCAGTACTTC

J gene: TRBJ2-7
V gene: TRBV2
clone size: NA
D gene: NA
CDR3 protein: CASTRSSYEQYF
CDR3 DNA: TGTGCCAGTACTAGAAGCTCCTACGAGCAGTACTTC

J gene: TRBJ1-4
V gene: TRBV5-6
clone size: NA
D gene: NA
CDR3 protein: CASSFYRNEKLFF
CDR3 DNA: TGTGCCAGCAGCTTCTACCGGAATGAAAAACTGTTTTTT

J gene: TRBJ1-1
V gene: TRBV28
clone size: NA
D gene: NA
CDR3 protein: CASSPGGWGSTSNTEAFF
CDR3 DNA: TGTGCCAGCAGCCCGGGAGGATGGGGGTCGACGTCGAACACTGAAGCTTTCTTT

J gene: TRBJ2-1
V gene: TRBV5-1
clone size: NA
D gene: TRBD2
CDR3 protein: CASSWTGTSGYNEQFF
CDR3 DNA: TGCGCCAGCAGCTGGACCGGGACTAGCGGGTACAATGAGCAGTTCTTC

J gene: TRBJ1-4
V gene: TRBV11-2
clone size: NA
D gene: NA
CDR3 protein: CASSLGQGSEKLFF
CDR3 DNA: TGTGCCAGCAGCTTAGGGCAGGGGAGTGAAAAACTGTTTTTT

J gene: TRBJ2-1
V gene: TRBV13
clone size: NA
D gene: TRBD2
CDR3 protein: CASSPVGSGRNEQFF
CDR3 DNA: TGTGCCAGCAGCCCGGTCGGTAGCGGGAGGAATGAGCAGTTCTTC

J gene: TRBJ2-7
V gene: TRBV28
clone size: NA
D gene: NA
CDR3 protein: CASSSPGTSYEQYF
CDR3 DNA: TGTGCCAGCAGTTCACCTGGCACCTCCTACGAGCAGTACTTC

J gene: TRBJ2-1
V gene: TRBV5-1
clone size: NA
D gene: NA
CDR3 protein: CASSLGDVGNEQFF
CDR3 DNA: TGCGCCAGCAGCTTGGGCGACGTCGGCAATGAGCAGTTCTTC

J gene: TRBJ2-1
V gene: TRBV9
clone size: NA
D gene: NA
CDR3 protein: CASSVGGRDEQFF
CDR3 DNA: TGTGCCAGCAGCGTAGGGGGTCGGGATGAGCAGTTCTTC

J gene: TRBJ2-3
V gene: TRBV1
clone size: NA
D gene: NA
CDR3 protein: CTMRGYTSTDTQYF
CDR3 DNA: TGCACAATGAGGGGGTATACTAGCACAGATACGCAGTATTTT

J gene: TRBJ2-1
V gene: TRBV4-2
clone size: NA
D gene: NA
CDR3 protein: CASSQRGSSSYNEQFF
CDR3 DNA: TGTGCCAGCAGCCAAAGAGGATCGAGCTCCTACAATGAGCAGTTCTTC

J gene: TRBJ2-5
V gene: TRBV28
clone size: NA
D gene: TRBD2
CDR3 protein: CASSFSGRWGAGDQETQYF
CDR3 DNA: TGTGCCAGCAGTTTCTCGGGTCGATGGGGCGCGGGAGACCAAGAGACCCAGTACTTC

J gene: TRBJ1-2
V gene: TRBV28
clone size: NA
D gene: TRBD1
CDR3 protein: CASSSDRGQGSYGYTF
CDR3 DNA: TGTGCCAGCAGTTCGGACAGGGGGCAAGGGAGCTATGGCTACACCTTC